This T cell receptor (beta chain) is from a study of T cell clones after liver transplantation. At the level of the study: TCRbeta sequencing after a pre-transplant mixed lymphocyte reaction identified graft-donor-reactive clones, later tracked in post-transplant blood. Study observations and caveats: These preliminary findings come from unstandardized post-transplant sampling times.

V shed 1 base and J shed 2 bases, with 9 bases lying between them. CDR1 and CDR2 (germline): SGHVS, FQNEAQ. This CDR3 has 14 residues. TCRdb keeps only in-frame clones here, not all; method: immunoSEQ multiplex PCR. The table has tens of thousands of clones, 70% seen once. Comment on this clone: Its specificity is unknown.

Sequencing was performed on CD4+ T cells from blood, taken at the 15-month timepoint. This receptor was obtained from a human patient who received a liver transplant. A subset of T cells may come from the graft donor. The V gene is TRBV7-8, the J gene TRBJ2-7; no firm D call. This CDR3 reads CASSLGLTTYEQYF. CDR3 nucleotide sequence: TGTGCCAGCAGCTTAGGACTTACAACCTACGAGCAGTACTTC.